This entry concerns a single T cell receptor beta chain. The data derive from a study of blood T cell repertoires in COVID-19. Study summary: From the United States, Italy and Spain came samples of acute and convalescent COVID-19. Nucleic acid was either cDNA or gDNA, and it came from T cells, B-cell-depleted T cells, or PBMCs.

Per the original data handling: For nucleated cells, counts were estimated from reference gene primer amplification. Produced via immunoSEQ multiplex PCR; TCRdb's table is partial and in-frame only. Clone size and V and J calls were adopted from that table, with D and trimming inferred from the DNA. The data show roughly 90,000 clones, approximately 86% seen once. This CDR3 region has 14 residues. J lost 5 bases, V lost 6 bases, and 9 bases had no gene match. Germline V gene data show CDR1 as SQVTM and CDR2 as ANQGSEA. Sequencing was performed on peripheral blood. This sequence originates from a man in his forties or fifties with acute or convalescent COVID-19. V usage is TRBV29-1 and J usage is TRBJ2-1; 8 nucleotides match TRBD2. The CDR3 reads CSVGGGSGNNEQFF. The CDR3 DNA reads as TGCAGCGTGGGTGGGGGTAGCGGGAACAATGAGCAGTTCTTC.